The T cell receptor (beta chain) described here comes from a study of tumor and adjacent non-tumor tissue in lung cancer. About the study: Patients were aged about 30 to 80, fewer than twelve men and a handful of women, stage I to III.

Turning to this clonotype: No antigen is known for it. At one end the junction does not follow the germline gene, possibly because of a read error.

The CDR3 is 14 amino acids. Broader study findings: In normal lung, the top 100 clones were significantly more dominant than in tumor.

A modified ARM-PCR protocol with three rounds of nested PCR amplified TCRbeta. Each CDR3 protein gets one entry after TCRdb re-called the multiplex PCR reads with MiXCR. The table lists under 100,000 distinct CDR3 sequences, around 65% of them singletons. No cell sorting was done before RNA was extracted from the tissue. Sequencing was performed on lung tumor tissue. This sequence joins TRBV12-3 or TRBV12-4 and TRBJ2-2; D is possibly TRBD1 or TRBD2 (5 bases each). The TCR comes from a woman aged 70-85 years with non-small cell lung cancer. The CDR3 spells CASSLMGNSGALFF. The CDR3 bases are TGTGCCAGCAGTTTAATGGGCAACTCCGGGGCGCTGTTTTTT.